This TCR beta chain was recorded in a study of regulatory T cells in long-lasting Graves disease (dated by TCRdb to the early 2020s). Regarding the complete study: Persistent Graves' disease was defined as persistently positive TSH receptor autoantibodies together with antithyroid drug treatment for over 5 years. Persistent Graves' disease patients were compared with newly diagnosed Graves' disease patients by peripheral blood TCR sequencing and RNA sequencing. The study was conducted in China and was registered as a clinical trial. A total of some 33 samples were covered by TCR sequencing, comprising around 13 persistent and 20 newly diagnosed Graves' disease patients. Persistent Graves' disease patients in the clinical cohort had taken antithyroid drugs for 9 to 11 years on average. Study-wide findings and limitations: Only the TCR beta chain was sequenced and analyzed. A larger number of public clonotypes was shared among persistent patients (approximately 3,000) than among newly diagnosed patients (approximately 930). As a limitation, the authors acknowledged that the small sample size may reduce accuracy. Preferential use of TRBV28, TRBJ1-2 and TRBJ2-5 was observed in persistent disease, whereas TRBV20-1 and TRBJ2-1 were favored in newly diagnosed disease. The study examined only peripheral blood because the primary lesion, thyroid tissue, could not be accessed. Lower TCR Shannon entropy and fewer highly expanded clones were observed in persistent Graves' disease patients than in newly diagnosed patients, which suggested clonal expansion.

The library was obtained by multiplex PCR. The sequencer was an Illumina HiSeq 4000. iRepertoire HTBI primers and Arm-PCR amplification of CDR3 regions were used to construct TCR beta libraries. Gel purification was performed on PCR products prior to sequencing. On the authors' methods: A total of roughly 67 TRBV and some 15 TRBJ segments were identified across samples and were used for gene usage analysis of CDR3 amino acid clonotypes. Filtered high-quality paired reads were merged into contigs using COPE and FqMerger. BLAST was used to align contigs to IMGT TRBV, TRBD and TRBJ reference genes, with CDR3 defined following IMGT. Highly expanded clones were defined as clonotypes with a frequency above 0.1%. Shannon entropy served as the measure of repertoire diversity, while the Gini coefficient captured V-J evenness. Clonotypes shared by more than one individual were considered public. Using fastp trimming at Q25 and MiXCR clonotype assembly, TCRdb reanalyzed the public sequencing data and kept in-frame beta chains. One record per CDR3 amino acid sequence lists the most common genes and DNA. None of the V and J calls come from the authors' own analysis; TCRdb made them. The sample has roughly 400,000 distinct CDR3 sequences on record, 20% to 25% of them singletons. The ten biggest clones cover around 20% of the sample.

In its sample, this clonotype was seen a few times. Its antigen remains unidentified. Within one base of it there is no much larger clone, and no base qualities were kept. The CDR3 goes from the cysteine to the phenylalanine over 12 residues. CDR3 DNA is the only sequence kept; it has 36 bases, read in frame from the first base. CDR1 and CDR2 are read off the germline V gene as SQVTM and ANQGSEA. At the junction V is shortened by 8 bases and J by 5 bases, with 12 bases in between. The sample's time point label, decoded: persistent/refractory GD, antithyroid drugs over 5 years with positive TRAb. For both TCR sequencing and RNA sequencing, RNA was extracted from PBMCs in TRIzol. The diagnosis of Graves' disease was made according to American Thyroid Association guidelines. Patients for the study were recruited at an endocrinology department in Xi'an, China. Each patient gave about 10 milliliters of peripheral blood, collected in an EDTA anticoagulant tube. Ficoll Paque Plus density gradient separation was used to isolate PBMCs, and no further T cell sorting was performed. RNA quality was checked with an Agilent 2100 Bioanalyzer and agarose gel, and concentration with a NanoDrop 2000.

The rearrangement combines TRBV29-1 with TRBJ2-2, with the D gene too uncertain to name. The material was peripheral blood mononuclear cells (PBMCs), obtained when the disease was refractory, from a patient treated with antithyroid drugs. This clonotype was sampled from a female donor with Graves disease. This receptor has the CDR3 CSYGHGTGELFF. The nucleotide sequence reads TGCAGCTATGGGCACGGAACCGGGGAGCTGTTTTTT.